The TCR beta chain described here comes from a study of T-cell memory formation after mild COVID-19. Germline CDR1 is SGHRS and CDR2 is YFSETQ. With 3 bases removed from V and 4 bases from J, the gap between germline ends came to 11 bases. The CDR3 is 15 amino acids. TCRdb used MiXCR to reprocess the 5' RACE reads, holding one entry per CDR3 protein. The sample shows 300,000 to 350,000 distinct CDR3 sequences, around 13% of them seen only once. The sample taken for sequencing was PBMCs or a T cell subset sorted from them (not recorded which). This TCR was recovered from a man aged 18 to 29 who had mild COVID-19 (a few samples of this study predate the infection). Cell type and time point are not known. The chain carries TRBV5-1 and TRBJ2-6, with a possible D match to TRBD1 (5 bases). The CDR3 DNA sequence: TGCGCCAGCAGCTACCTAGGGGCAGGGGCCAACGTCCTGACTTTC. Translation gives CASSYLGAGANVLTF.